This is a list of T cell receptor beta chains from one sample in a study of post-analysis software for immune sequencing data. One entry per CDR3 protein, called by TCRdb with MiXCR from the PCR reads. Of roughly 150,000 distinct CDR3 sequences listed, about 34% are singletons. Specimen: blood, collected after autologous hematopoietic stem cell transplantation. The receptor set was obtained from a girl aged 5-17 years with multiple sclerosis. CDR3s include the opening cysteine and the closing phenylalanine or tryptophan. A D gene is named only where the DNA matches it firmly. Clone size is given for some rows only: seen once, a few or many times, or a class if the clone is expanded.

length	V	size	D	J	DNA	CDR3
16	TRBV7-8	-	-	TRBJ2-3	TGTGCCAGCAGCCTAAGGCCGGGACGGAGCACAGATACGCAGTATTTT	CASSLRPGRSTDTQYF
15	TRBV5-1	-	-	TRBJ2-5	TGCGCCAGCAGCTTGGCCAGGGCAGCCCAAGAGACCCAGTACTTC	CASSLARAAQETQYF
17	TRBV18	-	TRBD2	TRBJ2-1	TGTGCCAGCTCCGTTGGTCCGGGACTAGCGGGAGGCGGAGAGCAGTTCTTC	CASSVGPGLAGGGEQFF
16	TRBV7-7	once	-	TRBJ2-4	TGTGCTAGCAGCTTACTGATAGCGAAAGACACCTACGAACAGTACTTC	CASSLLIAKDTYEQYF
15	TRBV5-1	few	-	TRBJ1-2	TGCGCCAGCAGCCCGGGCGCAGGTCGCTCCTATGGCTACACCTTC	CASSPGAGRSYGYTF
15	TRBV6-5	-	-	TRBJ1-4	TGTGCCAGCAGTTCAGGGTCGAGCGGTAATGAAAAACTGTTTTTT	CASSSGSSGNEKLFF
11	TRBV7-4	-	-	TRBJ2-6	TGTGCCAGCACCGGGGACGGTGTCCTGACTTTC	CASTGDGVLTF
15	TRBV5-1	many	TRBD2	TRBJ2-3	TGCGCCAGCAGCTTGACTAGCGACCCTCGGGATACGCAGTATTTT	CASSLTSDPRDTQYF
16	TRBV20-1	many	TRBD1	TRBJ1-2	TGCAGTGCTAGAGAGACCGGGACAGGGACGATCTATGGCTACACCTTC	CSARETGTGTIYGYTF
15	TRBV11-2	-	TRBD2	TRBJ2-1	TGTGCCAGCAGCGCGAGACTAGCGGGACGACCCGAGCAGTTCTTC	CASSARLAGRPEQFF
11	TRBV28	few	-	TRBJ2-7	TGTGCCAGCAGTTTAAAGTACGAGCAGTACTTC	CASSLKYEQYF
13	TRBV10-3	-	TRBD2	TRBJ2-5	TGCGCCATCGGACTAGCGGAGGGGGGGACCCAGTACTTC	CAIGLAEGGTQYF
15	TRBV18	-	-	TRBJ1-1	TGTGCCAGCCGACTGGGCTCCGAATCGAACACTGAAGCTTTCTTT	CASRLGSESNTEAFF
13	TRBV24-1	-	-	TRBJ2-5	TGTGCCATCAGTGACCGCCGGGTCCCGACCCAGTACTTC	CAISDRRVPTQYF
15	TRBV11-2	few	TRBD2	TRBJ2-7	TGTGCCAGCAGCTTCCTGGGACTAGCGGGAGACGAGCAGTACTTC	CASSFLGLAGDEQYF
14	TRBV5-1	-	-	TRBJ1-5	TGCGCCAGCAGCTTGGACACTTCGGGTCAGCCCCAGCATTTT	CASSLDTSGQPQHF
15	TRBV9	few	TRBD1	TRBJ1-4	TGTGCCAGCAGCGTAGCTGGAGGGGGCGATGAAAAACTGTTTTTT	CASSVAGGGDEKLFF
12	TRBV12-3/TRBV12-4	-	-	TRBJ2-1	TGTGCCAGCAGCCCCGCCCTCGATGAGCAGTTCTTC	CASSPALDEQFF
16	TRBV27	-	-	TRBJ2-5	TGTGCCAGCAGTCGAGATTATGGGCTGGCCCAAGAGACCCAGTACTTC	CASSRDYGLAQETQYF
17	TRBV29-1	many	-	TRBJ2-4	TGCAGCGTTGAAGATCGGAGCGCCAGTGTAGCCAAAAACATTCAGTACTTC	CSVEDRSASVAKNIQYF
14	TRBV10-3	-	-	TRBJ1-5	TGTGCCATCAGTAACAGGAGGACCAATCAGCCCCAGCATTTT	CAISNRRTNQPQHF
14	TRBV7-2	few	-	TRBJ2-1	TGTGCCAGCAGCTTAGCGGGAGAAACACAAGAGCAGTTCTTC	CASSLAGETQEQFF
13	TRBV27	-	-	TRBJ1-4	TGTGCCAGCAGTTTAGGCAGGACTGAAAAACTGTTTTTT	CASSLGRTEKLFF
15	TRBV19	once	-	TRBJ2-3	TGTGCCAGTAGTATGGGGACGACCAGCACAGATACGCAGTATTTT	CASSMGTTSTDTQYF
15	TRBV7-3	-	TRBD2	TRBJ2-7	TGTGCCAGCAGCGAGACTAGCGGGAGAGGGGACGAGCAGTACTTC	CASSETSGRGDEQYF
16	TRBV10-3	many	TRBD2	TRBJ2-3	TGTGCCATCAACGACCGTAGCGGGAGGGCGACAGATACGCAGTATTTT	CAINDRSGRATDTQYF
14	TRBV9	-	-	TRBJ1-1	TGTGCCAGCAGCGCGGAAGGAGCTGGCACTGAAGCTTTCTTT	CASSAEGAGTEAFF
17	TRBV7-6	-	TRBD1	TRBJ2-7	TGTGCCAGCAGCTTAGATTCCGGGACAGGGGACTCCTACGAGCAGTACTTC	CASSLDSGTGDSYEQYF
15	TRBV5-1	few	TRBD2	TRBJ2-7	TGCGCCAGCAGCGAGGGACTAGCGGTTACCTACGAGCAGTACTTC	CASSEGLAVTYEQYF
13	TRBV24-1	few	-	TRBJ2-1	TGTGCCACCAGTGAATCAGAATACAATGAGCAGTTCTTC	CATSESEYNEQFF
14	TRBV20-1	-	TRBD1	TRBJ2-5	TGCAGTGCTGACTACAGGGGATCCCAAGAGACCCAGTACTTC	CSADYRGSQETQYF
18	TRBV6-5	-	TRBD2	TRBJ2-1	TGTGCCAGCAGTTACTCAAGCGTAGCGGGGGGCTCCTACAATGAGCAGTTCTTC	CASSYSSVAGGSYNEQFF
14	TRBV2	few	-	TRBJ2-7	TGTGCCAGCAGGCGGGACAGCGAATCCTACGAGCAGTACTTC	CASRRDSESYEQYF
12	TRBV24-1	-	-	TRBJ2-1	TGTGCCACCGGGTCTTTCCGGGATGAGCAGTTCTTC	CATGSFRDEQFF